This T cell receptor (beta chain) was observed in a study of regulatory dendritic cells for organ transplantation. This clone has only a few counts. Its antigen remains unknown. The length of the CDR3 is 15 residues. Germline V gives CDR1 LNHNV, CDR2 YYDKDF (reference sequence). V dropped 1 base and J dropped 2; count of bases not matched to a gene: 4. CD4+ or CD8+ T cells were sorted as naive CD45RA+ or memory CD45RO+. Study-wide findings and caveats: Memory CD8+ T cells were the most oligoclonal; naive cells were highly diverse. The most alloreactive TCR clonotypes were found in resting memory CD8+ cells. Mature dendritic cells appeared to drive more memory CD8+ clonal expansion than regulatory ones.

Libraries were prepared by immunoSEQ multiplex PCR; TCRdb keeps only in-frame clonotypes and omits some of them. The table shows under 45,000 clones, with less than 90% occurring only once. The chain uses TRBV15 and TRBJ1-2; 7 bases are a match to TRBD1. The sequenced sample consisted of naive CD4+ T cells from blood. Subset meaning: CD45RA+ naive T cells. The sequence was obtained from a human donor in good health. The CDR3 here is CATSRAETGNYGYTF. The CDR3 DNA sequence: TGTGCCACCAGCAGAGCCGAGACAGGGAACTATGGCTACACCTTC.